One sample yielded the 4 T cell receptor beta chains listed below, sequenced in a study of T cells in Graves' hyperthyroidism and ophthalmopathy. The CDR3 regions of TCR beta were amplified from RNA transcripts. RT-PCR in the first round (using the HTBI primer set) targeted the TCR CDR3. TCRdb re-analysed the multiplex PCR reads in MiXCR, keeping a single row per CDR3 protein. The profile shows about 720,000 distinct CDR3 sequences, 18% of them singletons. Specimen: blood. Receptors were obtained from a woman aged 50 to 60 with Graves' hyperthyroidism that later progressed to Graves' ophthalmopathy.

This rearrangement joins TRBV9 to TRBJ2-4; 8 positions match TRBD1. The CDR3 extends over 14 amino acids. V shed 4 bases and J 12 bases; nucleotides not matched to a gene: 12. Germline CDR1 is SGDLS and CDR2 is YYNGEE. The CDR3 nucleotides are TGTGCCAGCAGCCTAGGACAGGGCCTCGAACCTCAGTACTTC. Translating it yields CASSLGQGLEPQYF.

This sequence joins TRBV4-1 and TRBJ1-1; 7 bases agree with TRBD1. V lost 1 base, J lost 0 bases, and 11 bases stayed unmatched. There are 18 residues in the CDR3. Germline V CDR1 and CDR2: MGHRA, YSYEKL. CDR3 sequence (DNA): TGCGCCAGCAGCCAAGGTAACACAGGGGCCGGGGTGAACACTGAAGCTTTCTTT. This codes for CASSQGNTGAGVNTEAFF.

This clonotype has ten or more counts. J is TRBJ1-6 and V is TRBV11-2; no definite D call. The CDR3 runs 12 residues. V was cut by 5 bases and J by 7 bases, with 6 bases left in between. Germline assignment: CDR1 SGHAT and CDR2 FQNNGV. CDR3 in DNA: TGTGCCAGCAGCGGCGAGAATTCACCCCTCCACTTT. It specifies CASSGENSPLHF.

This clonotype occurred many times. The chain carries TRBV11-3 and TRBJ1-1; TRBD1 is a possible D gene (6 bases). The V and J ends lost 1 base and 11 bases respectively, with 14 bases between them. The germline CDR1 and CDR2 sequences are SGHNT and YENEEA. The CDR3 contains 13 residues. For the CDR3, the DNA is TGTGCCAGCAGCTTAGGCGTCACAGGGCCGGCTTTCTTT. Amino acid sequence: CASSLGVTGPAFF.